One and the same sample provided the 19 T cell receptor beta chains below, sequenced in a study of OX40 agonist ivuxolimab in advanced cancers. The assay was immunoSEQ multiplex PCR, and TCRdb's table has in-frame clones only and misses some. The repertoire includes more than 85,000 clones, around 85% of them detected once, and around 0.52% sits in the top ten. Sequenced material: CD4+ or CD8+ T cells sorted from blood, taken in a trial of the OX40 agonist ivuxolimab. These TCRs come from an adult with an advanced solid tumor such as melanoma, head and neck, liver or kidney cancer.

This chain uses TRBV23-1 with TRBJ1-2; 7 bases are a match to TRBD1. TRBV23-1 is reported as an ORF; its role is uncertain. The CDR3 is made up of 12 amino acids. Trimming at V came to 11 bases and at J to 4 bases, leaving 7 bases not matched to a gene. The CDR3 nucleotides read TGCGCCCCAGTAGACAGGGCCTATGGCTACACCTTC. Protein sequence: CAPVDRAYGYTF.

CDR3: CASGREFVHEQFF. The CDR3 DNA follows: TGTGCCAGCGGCCGCGAGTTTGTTCATGAGCAGTTCTTC. The chain has TRBV11-2 and TRBJ2-1; no firm D call. Trimming left V 8 bases short and J 8 bases short, with 16 bases between. The CDR3 covers 13 residues. In germline, CDR1 is SGHAT, CDR2 FQNNGV.

This clone was seen just once. The chain employs TRBV7-2 and TRBJ1-2, with 8 bases fitting TRBD1. V shed 8 bases and J 3 bases; nucleotides not matched to a gene: 8. Germline assignment: CDR1 SGHTA and CDR2 FQGNSA. The CDR3 length is 14 residues. The CDR3 reads CASGLDRAYYGYTF. In DNA form, the CDR3 reads TGTGCCAGCGGCCTGGACAGGGCGTACTATGGCTACACCTTC.

V and J are TRBV7-9 and TRBJ1-1; weak D call: TRBD1 (5 bases). V dropped 0 bases and J dropped 8 bases, with 10 bases sitting between them. Per the germline V gene, CDR1 is SEHNR and CDR2 is FQNEAQ (reference sequence). There are 13 residues in the CDR3. In nucleotides, the CDR3 is TGTGCCAGCAGCTTAGCGACGGGACGAGAAGCTTTCTTT. Translation: CASSLATGREAFF.

Here the CDR3 reads CASSSGTGGWSNAGYTF. The DNA for the CDR3 is TGTGCCAGCAGTTCCGGGACAGGGGGCTGGTCTAACGCTGGCTACACCTTC. The chain couples TRBV11-1 to TRBJ1-2; TRBD1 matches at 12 bases. The CDR3 runs to 17 residues. The trim removed 6 bases at V and 7 bases at J, leaving 15 bases unmatched. Germline values: CDR1 SGHAT, CDR2 FQDESV (reference sequence).

This clone is a singleton in its sample. This sequence joins TRBV27 and TRBJ1-2; D not resolved. There are 17 residues in the CDR3. In germline, CDR1 is MNHEY, CDR2 SMNVEV (reference sequence). V lost 7 bases, J lost 2 bases, and 23 bases lay in between. The chain's CDR3 is CASTARWISEGNYGYTF. Here the CDR3 DNA reads TGTGCCAGCACCGCAAGGTGGATTAGTGAAGGAAACTATGGCTACACCTTC.

The V and J genes are TRBV5-6 and TRBJ2-5, with 7 bases identical to TRBD1. This CDR3 is built from 14 residues. V lost 3 bases, J lost 5 bases, and 7 bases stayed unmatched. Germline V gene sequence: CDR1 SGHDT, CDR2 YYEEEE. The CDR3 loop reads CASSYGTAGETQYF. The CDR3 DNA is TGTGCCAGCAGCTACGGGACAGCTGGGGAGACCCAGTACTTC.

The J gene is TRBJ1-5, the V gene TRBV27; D possibly corresponds to TRBD1 (6 bases). Deletions cut 6 bases from V and 1 base from J, with 7 bases between. Per germline, CDR1 MNHEY and CDR2 SMNVEV (reference sequence). The CDR3 has 13 residues. The DNA for the CDR3 is TGTGCCAGCAGACAGGGAAGCAATCAGCCCCAGCATTTT. Protein product: CASRQGSNQPQHF.

This chain's CDR3 is CASTDRDGGGYTF. The CDR3 region has the DNA TGTGCCAGCACTGACAGGGACGGGGGAGGCTACACCTTC. The chain employs TRBV18 and TRBJ1-2; 7 bases align to TRBD1. After removal of 8 bases from V and 8 bases from J, the junction contained 11 bases not matched to a gene. Per the germline V gene, CDR1 is KGHSH and CDR2 is LQKENI. The CDR3 contains 13 residues. The variable domain in full, with the rest retrieved from reference TRBV18 and TRBJ1-2, is NAGVMQNPRHLVRRRGQEARLRCSPMKGHSHVYWYRQLPEEGLKFMVYLQKENIIDESGMPKERFSAEFPKEGPSILRIQQVVRGDSAAYFCASTDRDGGGYTFGSGTRLTVV.

CDR3 amino acids: CASSPPVRLGGGNTIYF. DNA for the CDR3: TGTGCCAGCTCACCACCCGTCAGACTTGGCGGTGGAAACACCATATATTTT. The rearrangement uses TRBV18 and TRBJ1-3; no clear D gene. Trimming removed 0 bases from V and 3 bases from J, with 15 bases in between. The CDR3 has 17 residues. Germline V gives CDR1 KGHSH, CDR2 LQKENI. The variable domain in full, with the rest retrieved from reference TRBV18 and TRBJ1-3, is NAGVMQNPRHLVRRRGQEARLRCSPMKGHSHVYWYRQLPEEGLKFMVYLQKENIIDESGMPKERFSAEFPKEGPSILRIQQVVRGDSAAYFCASSPPVRLGGGNTIYFGEGSWLTVV.

The chain carries TRBV19 and TRBJ1-1, with 9 bases aligning to TRBD1. V lost 5 bases and J lost 0; bases outside the gene matches: 4. This CDR3 spans 15 amino acids. Germline V gives CDR1 LNHDA, CDR2 SQIVND (reference sequence). The CDR3 region has the DNA TGTGCCAGTAGTCCTGGGACAGGGATGAACACTGAAGCTTTCTTT. Encoded protein: CASSPGTGMNTEAFF.

The chain employs TRBV7-3 and TRBJ2-7; tentatively, D is TRBD1 (5 bases). The CDR3 has 14 residues. Per germline, CDR1 SGHTA and CDR2 FQGTGA. Trimming stripped 7 bases from V and 4 bases from J, with 17 bases between. The CDR3 nucleotides are TGTGCCAGCACCGTAAACCGACAGACGTACGAGCAGTACTTC. This translates into CASTVNRQTYEQYF.

Concerning this clone itself: The conserved phenylalanine or tryptophan normally closing the CDR3 is absent here, so this likely arose from a read error. The V gene is TRBV4-2, the J gene TRBJ1-6; possible D gene TRBD1, 6 bases. Germline V gene data show CDR1 as LGHNA and CDR2 as YNFKEQ. Trimming took off 5 bases at V and 5 bases at J, with 13 bases between the two ends. CDR3 size: 15 residues. This CDR3 reads CASSVRGENNSPLHL. In DNA, the CDR3 is TGTGCCAGCAGCGTTAGGGGGGAGAATAATTCACCCCTCCACCTT.

The rearrangement uses TRBV5-1 and TRBJ2-2; D is ambiguous. Per the germline V gene, CDR1 is SGHRS and CDR2 is YFSETQ. The CDR3 runs 17 residues. Between the trimmed V and J ends, which lost 4 bases and 4 bases, there was a span of 20 bases. The CDR3 DNA reads as TGCGCCAGCAGCCGGGCCGTAGGGCAGGAGTTCACCGGGGAGCTGTTTTTT. Protein: CASSRAVGQEFTGELFF.

V gene TRBV4-1 combines with J gene TRBJ1-1; D gene uncertain. The V and J ends lost 3 bases and 3 bases respectively, with 5 bases between them. This CDR3 spans 12 amino acids. Germline CDR1 MGHRA, CDR2 YSYEKL. The DNA of the CDR3 is TGCGCCAGCAGCCAGGACTACACTGAAGCTTTCTTT. It codes for CASSQDYTEAFF.

The chain combines TRBV5-5 with TRBJ1-6, with TRBD1 matching over 8 bases. This CDR3 is 14 amino acids long. Trimming took 4 bases from V and 7 from J; bases not matched to a gene: 4. Germline V gene sequence: CDR1 SGHKS, CDR2 YYEKEE (reference sequence). The CDR3 DNA sequence: TGTGCCAGCAGCGCCGACAGGGGAAATTCACCCCTCCACTTT. It codes for CASSADRGNSPLHF.

V and J are TRBV19 and TRBJ1-1; D not resolved. The CDR3 has 15 amino acids. Trimming stripped 9 bases from V and 4 bases from J, with 21 bases between. Germline-derived CDR1 and CDR2 are LNHDA and SQIVND (reference sequence). The CDR3 region is CASSKRVTKGTEAFF. The CDR3 DNA reads as TGTGCCAGCTCGAAACGGGTCACAAAGGGCACTGAAGCTTTCTTT.

The chain has TRBV5-1 and TRBJ2-1, with unresolved D. The CDR3 has 13 amino acids. Trimming took off 0 bases at V and 2 bases at J, with 3 bases between the two ends. Germline assignment: CDR1 SGHRS and CDR2 YFSETQ. CDR3 loop: CASSLGTYNEQFF. CDR3 nucleotides: TGCGCCAGCAGCTTGGGGACCTACAATGAGCAGTTCTTC.

The chain has TRBV10-1 and TRBJ2-7; 7 bases match TRBD1. Trimming at V came to 4 bases and at J to 9 bases, leaving 9 bases not matched to a gene. CDR1 is WNHNN, CDR2 SYGVQD, per germline (reference sequence). The CDR3 runs to 13 residues. In DNA form, the CDR3 reads TGCGCCAGCAGTGGAAATTACAGGGGAGTGCAGTACTTC. This translates into CASSGNYRGVQYF.